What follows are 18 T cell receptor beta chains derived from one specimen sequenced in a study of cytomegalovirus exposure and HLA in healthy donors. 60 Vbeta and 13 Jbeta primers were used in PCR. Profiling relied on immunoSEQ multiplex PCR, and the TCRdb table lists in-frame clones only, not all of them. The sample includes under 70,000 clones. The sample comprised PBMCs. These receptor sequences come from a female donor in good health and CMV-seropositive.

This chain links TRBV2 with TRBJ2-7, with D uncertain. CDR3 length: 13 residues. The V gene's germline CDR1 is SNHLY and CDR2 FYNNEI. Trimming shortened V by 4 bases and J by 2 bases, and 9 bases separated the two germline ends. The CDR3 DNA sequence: TGTGCCAGCAGTGGGGCGTTCCCCTACGAGCAGTACTTC. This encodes CASSGAFPYEQYF. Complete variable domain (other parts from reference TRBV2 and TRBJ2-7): EPEVTQTPSHQVTQMGQEVILRCVPISNHLYFYWYRQILGQKVEFLVSFYNNEISEKSEIFDDQFSVERPDGSNFTLKIRSTKLEDSAMYFCASSGAFPYEQYFGPGTRLTVT.

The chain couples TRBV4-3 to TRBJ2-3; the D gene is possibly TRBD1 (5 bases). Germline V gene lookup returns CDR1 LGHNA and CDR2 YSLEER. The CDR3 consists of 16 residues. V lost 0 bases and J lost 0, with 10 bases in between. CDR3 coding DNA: TGCGCCAGCAGCCAAGATTGGGCAGGGAGCACAGATACGCAGTATTTT. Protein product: CASSQDWAGSTDTQYF.

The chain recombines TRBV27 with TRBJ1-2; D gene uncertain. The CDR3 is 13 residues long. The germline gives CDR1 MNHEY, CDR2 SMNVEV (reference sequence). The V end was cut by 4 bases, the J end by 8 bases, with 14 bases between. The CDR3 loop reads CASSSGAQRGYTF. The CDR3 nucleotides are TGTGCCAGCAGTTCTGGCGCGCAGCGAGGCTACACCTTC.

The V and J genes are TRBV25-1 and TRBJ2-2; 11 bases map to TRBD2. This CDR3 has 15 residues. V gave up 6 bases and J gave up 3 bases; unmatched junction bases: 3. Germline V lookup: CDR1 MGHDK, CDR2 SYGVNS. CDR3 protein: CASRPGLADTGELFF. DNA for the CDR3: TGTGCCAGCAGACCGGGACTAGCGGACACCGGGGAGCTGTTTTTT.

The CDR3 region has the DNA TGTGCCAGCAGTTTGGCCCAGTTCTCTGGAAACACCATATATTTT. Translating gives CASSLAQFSGNTIYF. J is TRBJ1-3 and V is TRBV28; no firm D call. This CDR3 is 15 amino acids long. CDR1 is MDHEN, CDR2 SYDVKM, per germline. Trimming removed 3 bases at V and 0 bases at J, with 9 bases between.

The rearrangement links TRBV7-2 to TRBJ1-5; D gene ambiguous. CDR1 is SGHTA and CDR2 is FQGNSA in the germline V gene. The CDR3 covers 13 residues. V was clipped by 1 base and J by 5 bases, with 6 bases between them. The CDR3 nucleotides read TGTGCCAGCAGCTTAGAGGCGGATCAGCCCCAGCATTTT. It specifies CASSLEADQPQHF.

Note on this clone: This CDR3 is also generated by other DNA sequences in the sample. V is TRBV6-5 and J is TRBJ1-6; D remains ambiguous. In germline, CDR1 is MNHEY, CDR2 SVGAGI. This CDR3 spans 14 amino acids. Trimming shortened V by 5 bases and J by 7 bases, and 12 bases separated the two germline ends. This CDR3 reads CASSVEDSNSPLHF. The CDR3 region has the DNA TGTGCCAGCAGTGTTGAGGACTCAAATTCACCCCTCCACTTT.

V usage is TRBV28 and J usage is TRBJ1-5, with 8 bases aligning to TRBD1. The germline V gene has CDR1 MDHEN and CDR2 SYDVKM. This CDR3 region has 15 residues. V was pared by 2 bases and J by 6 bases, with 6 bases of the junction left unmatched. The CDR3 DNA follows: TGTGCCAGCAGTTTACCCCAGGGGGCAGGTCAGCCCCAGCATTTT. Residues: CASSLPQGAGQPQHF.

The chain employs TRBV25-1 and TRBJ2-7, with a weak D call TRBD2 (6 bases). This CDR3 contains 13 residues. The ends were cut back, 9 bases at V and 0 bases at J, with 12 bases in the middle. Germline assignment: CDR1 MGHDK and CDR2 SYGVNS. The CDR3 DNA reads TGTGCCAGTTTAGGGCGGGACTCCTACGAGCAGTACTTC. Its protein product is CASLGRDSYEQYF.

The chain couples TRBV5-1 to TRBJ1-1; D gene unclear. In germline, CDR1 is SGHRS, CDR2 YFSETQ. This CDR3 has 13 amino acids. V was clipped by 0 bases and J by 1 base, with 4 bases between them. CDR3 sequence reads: CASSLAGNTEAFF. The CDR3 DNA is TGCGCCAGCAGCTTGGCAGGGAACACTGAAGCTTTCTTT.

The CDR3 coding sequence is TGTGCCAGTAGTATACGCGGGGAGAGTAGCCAGCCCCAGCATTTT. It translates to CASSIRGESSQPQHF. The chain is built from TRBV19 and TRBJ1-5; D ambiguous. Trimming shortened V by 2 bases and J by 7 bases, and 15 bases separated the two germline ends. Germline CDR1 LNHDA, CDR2 SQIVND (reference sequence). The CDR3 consists of 15 residues.

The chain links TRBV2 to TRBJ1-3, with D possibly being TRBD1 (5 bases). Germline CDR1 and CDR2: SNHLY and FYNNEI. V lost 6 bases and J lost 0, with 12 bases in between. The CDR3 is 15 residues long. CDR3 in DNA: TGTGCCAGCAGAGCGGGGGTAAACTCTGGAAACACCATATATTTT. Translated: CASRAGVNSGNTIYF.

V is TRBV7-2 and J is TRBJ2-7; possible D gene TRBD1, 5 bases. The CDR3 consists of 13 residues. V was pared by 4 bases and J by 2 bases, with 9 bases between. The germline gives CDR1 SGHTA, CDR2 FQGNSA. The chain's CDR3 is CASSWLQAYEQYF. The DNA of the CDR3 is TGTGCCAGCAGCTGGCTACAGGCCTACGAGCAGTACTTC.

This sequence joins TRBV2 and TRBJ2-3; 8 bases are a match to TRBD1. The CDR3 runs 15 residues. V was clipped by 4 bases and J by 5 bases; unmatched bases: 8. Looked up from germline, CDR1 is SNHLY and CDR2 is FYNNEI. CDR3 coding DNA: TGTGCCAGCAGTGCCAACAGGGGGTTAGGAGATACGCAGTATTTT. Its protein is CASSANRGLGDTQYF.

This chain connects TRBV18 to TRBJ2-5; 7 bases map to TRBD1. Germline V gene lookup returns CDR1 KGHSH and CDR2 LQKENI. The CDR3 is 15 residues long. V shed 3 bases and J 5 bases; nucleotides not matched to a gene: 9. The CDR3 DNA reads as TGTGCCAGCTCACCGGTAGGACAGGAAGGGGAGACCCAGTACTTC. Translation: CASSPVGQEGETQYF.

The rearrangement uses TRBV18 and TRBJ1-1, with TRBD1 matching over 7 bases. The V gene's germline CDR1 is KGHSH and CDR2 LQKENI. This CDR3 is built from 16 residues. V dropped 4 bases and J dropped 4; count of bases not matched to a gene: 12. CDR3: CASSQDLQGTGTEAFF. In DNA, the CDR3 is TGTGCCAGCTCACAAGACTTACAGGGGACGGGCACTGAAGCTTTCTTT.

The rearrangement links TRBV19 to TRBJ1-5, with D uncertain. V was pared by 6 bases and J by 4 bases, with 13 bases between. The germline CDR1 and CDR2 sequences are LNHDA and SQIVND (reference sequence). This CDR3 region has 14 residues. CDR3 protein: CASRNLGTNQPQHF. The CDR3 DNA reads TGTGCCAGTAGGAATTTGGGCACAAATCAGCCCCAGCATTTT.

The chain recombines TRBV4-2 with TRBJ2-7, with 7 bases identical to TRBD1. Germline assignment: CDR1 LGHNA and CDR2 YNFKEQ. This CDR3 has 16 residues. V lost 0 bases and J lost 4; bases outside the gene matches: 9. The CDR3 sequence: CASSQDPRQGWYEQYF. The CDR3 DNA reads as TGTGCCAGCAGCCAAGATCCGAGACAGGGTTGGTACGAGCAGTACTTC.